This T cell receptor (beta chain) comes out of a study of T cells in Graves' hyperthyroidism and ophthalmopathy (dated by TCRdb to the late 2010s). Study-wide context: Peripheral blood was collected at initial diagnosis, before any treatment. The 95 to 100 discovery patients were divided at random into training and test sets in a 7:3 ratio. According to the paper, TCR Vbeta CDR3 sequencing was carried out on some 130 peripheral blood samples, which came from approximately 43 ophthalmopathy, 75 to 80 hyperthyroidism and roughly 17 progressor patients. In addition, the study compared T-cell repertoires in thyroid tissue and in blood from six Graves' hyperthyroidism patients. To identify TCR V-J signatures that set the groups apart, the researchers used a discovery cohort of 100 or so patients, made up of some 41 with Graves' ophthalmopathy and around 58 with stable Graves' hyperthyroidism. Following sampling, methimazole starting at 30 mg daily was given to hyperthyroidism patients, and high-dose intravenous methylprednisolone was given to ophthalmopathy patients. Prospective prediction of ophthalmopathy was tested in an independent validation cohort consisting of some 20 hyperthyroidism patients and some 16 patients who later progressed to ophthalmopathy.

V was cut back by 8 bases and J by 3 bases, leaving a gap of 26 bases between them. The germline V gene (reference sequence) provides CDR1 DFQATT and CDR2 SNEGSKA. Inclusive of the bounding cysteine and phenylalanine, the CDR3 is 17 residues long. The read is trimmed to its CDR3 DNA, 51 bases read in frame from base 1. What the study reported, not specific to this receptor: In validation, progression to ophthalmopathy was predicted by the model with 70.59% sensitivity and approximately 78% specificity, a median of about 6.4 months before onset. A 13 V-J signature model separated ophthalmopathy from stable hyperthyroidism, with nearly 90% sensitivity and roughly 81% specificity in cross-validation and 80%/75% in testing. No statistical method was used to fix the sample size in advance, and group allocation was not hidden from the investigators. Blood samples also contained most of the expanded thyroid clonotypes (frequency above 0.001), which suggests that blood repertoires may reflect thyroid immune responses.

In the ophthalmopathy patients, disease was moderately to severely active, with a Clinical Activity Score of 3 or more, a NOSPECS grade of 4 or more, and a duration of less than 3 months. The study excluded patients with uncontrolled infections, other autoimmune diseases, pregnancy or lactation. Diagnoses relied on clinical symptoms, serum thyroxine and TRAb, thyroid ultrasound and orbital computed tomography. PBMCs were isolated from 10 ml of fresh peripheral blood by Ficoll-Paque density gradient centrifugation. Trizol reagent was used to extract total RNA, and RNA quality was then checked on an Agilent 2100 Bioanalyzer. Amplification of TCR beta CDR3 regions was carried out from RNA transcripts. For the first round of RT-PCR on the TCR CDR3, the HTBI primer set was used together with the Qiagen OneStep RT-PCR kit. A second multiplex PCR round built the libraries, followed by size selection and purification. Libraries were sequenced paired-end with 100 bp reads on an Illumina HiSeq2000. Per the source publication's procedure: SOAPnuke was used to process the raw data, throwing out any read that contained adapters or uncalled bases, had a mean Phred below 15, or lacked an exact constant-primer or identifier match. COPE v1.2.5 was used to merge the high-quality paired reads, and each unique nucleotide sequence was defined as a clonotype. Clonotypes were aligned to IMGT TRBV, TRBD and TRBJ reference segments using MiTCR v1.1. The analysis was restricted to V-J combinations with a frequency above 0.0001, which together covered 99.2% of the repertoires. A TCS score was defined as the ratio of F50 (clonal expansion) to E x V (chaos), with BLOSUM62-based TCRdist applied between CDR3 peptides within each V-J. Welch's t-statistics and random forest reduced several hundred V-J features to 10 to 15, which were used in a naive Bayes classifier (R e1071). The public reads were quality trimmed at Q25 with fastp and then assembled into clones with MiXCR by TCRdb, keeping productive beta chains. Under each unique CDR3 protein, matching rows form one entry showing the most common genes and DNA. It is TCRdb's table, rather than the study itself, that gives the V and J calls and clone size. A total of some 360,000 distinct CDR3 sequences appear in this sample, less than 20% of them only once. Roughly a sixth of the sample comes from the top ten.

This clonotype was recorded at least ten times. Which antigen it targets is not known. The record has no base qualities; no much larger clone is one base away. The source of this sequence is a woman aged 40 to 50 with Graves' ophthalmopathy. The chain uses TRBV20-1 and TRBJ1-5; no D gene call is confident. Specimen: blood. The encoded CDR3 is CSTTTGMGDPYNQPQHF. Read as DNA, the sequence is TGCAGTACCACTACTGGCATGGGCGACCCGTACAATCAGCCCCAGCATTTT.